This is a list of T cell receptor beta chains from one sample in a study of T cell responses to AZD1222 COVID-19 vaccine. Data came from immunoSEQ multiplex PCR; TCRdb stores just in-frame clones and leaves some out. Among some 170,000 clones, roughly 91% were seen once, and the ten largest hold 1.5% to 2%. The sequencing here drew on peripheral blood, taken on day 0 of AZD1222 vaccination. Receptors originate from an adult in good health. Each CDR3 is given with its conserved first and last residue. A D gene is named only where the DNA matches it firmly. Rows may omit the clone size; those that give it use once, few, many or a size class.

J gene	V gene	clone size	CDR3 length	D gene	CDR3 protein	CDR3 DNA
TRBJ2-1	TRBV5-1	.	12	.	CASSLEGVEQFF	TGCGCCAGCAGCTTGGAAGGGGTTGAGCAGTTCTTC
TRBJ1-6	TRBV6-1	.	15	.	CASSEAGTANSPLHF	TGTGCCAGCAGTGAAGCCGGGACGGCTAATTCACCCCTCCACTTT
TRBJ1-6	TRBV28	.	15	.	CASSLSLTEESPLHF	TGTGCCAGCAGCTTATCTTTGACAGAAGAATCACCCCTCCACTTT
TRBJ2-2	TRBV19	.	16	TRBD1	CASIRTGPANTGELFF	TGTGCCAGTATTAGGACAGGGCCCGCGAACACCGGGGAGCTGTTTTTT
TRBJ1-5	TRBV5-1	.	14	.	CASSLDGNNQPQHF	TGCGCCAGCAGCTTGGACGGAAACAATCAGCCCCAGCATTTT
TRBJ1-1	TRBV5-4	.	15	.	CASSPARGGHTEAFF	TGTGCCAGCAGCCCGGCGAGGGGTGGGCACACTGAAGCTTTCTTT
TRBJ1-5	TRBV28	.	15	TRBD1	CASSPSGTGSLPQHF	TGTGCCAGCAGTCCTTCCGGGACAGGGAGTCTGCCCCAGCATTTT
TRBJ2-1	TRBV9	.	15	.	CASSVVVTGYNEQFF	TGTGCCAGCAGCGTAGTGGTCACGGGTTACAATGAGCAGTTCTTC
TRBJ2-1	TRBV7-9	.	12	.	CASTPHDNEQFF	TGTGCCAGCACCCCTCACGACAATGAGCAGTTCTTC
TRBJ1-1	TRBV11-2	.	13	.	CASSLLGNTEAFF	TGTGCCAGCAGCTTATTGGGGAACACTGAAGCTTTCTTT
TRBJ1-1	TRBV7-9	.	15	.	CASSAPGGRVTEAFF	TGTGCCAGCAGTGCCCCGGGGGGGCGCGTCACTGAAGCTTTCTTT
TRBJ2-3	TRBV5-4	.	15	.	CASSPGSQRPDTQYF	TGTGCCAGCAGTCCCGGGAGCCAGCGACCAGATACGCAGTATTTT
TRBJ2-2	TRBV7-2	once	16	TRBD2	CASSRGGAANTGELFF	TGTGCCAGCAGCCGGGGGGGCGCCGCGAACACCGGGGAGCTGTTTTTT
TRBJ1-3	TRBV30	.	12	.	CAWSAAGNTIYF	TGTGCCTGGAGTGCTGCGGGAAACACCATATATTTT
TRBJ2-1	TRBV2	.	13	.	CASGDPLSSPLFF	TGTGCCAGCGGTGACCCCCTTAGCAGCCCCCTTTTCTTC
TRBJ2-3	TRBV28	.	16	.	CASSLGGAVGRDTQYF	TGTGCCAGCAGCCTGGGTGGGGCCGTTGGGAGAGATACGCAGTATTTT
TRBJ1-3	TRBV6-6	few	15	TRBD1	CASNNDRETGNTIYF	TGTGCCAGCAACAACGACAGGGAGACTGGAAACACCATATATTTT
TRBJ1-2	TRBV28	.	14	.	CASSWTGARGGYTF	TGTGCCAGCAGTTGGACGGGGGCCCGGGGGGGCTACACCTTC
TRBJ1-1	TRBV27	once	12	.	CASRTTGSEAFF	TGTGCCAGCAGGACGACAGGATCTGAAGCTTTCTTT
TRBJ2-7	TRBV6-5	.	12	TRBD1	CASSQGQYEQYF	TGTGCCAGCAGTCAGGGACAGTACGAGCAGTACTTC
TRBJ2-1	TRBV11-2	.	16	TRBD2	CASSPDWLAGAGEQFF	TGTGCCAGCAGCCCCGACTGGCTAGCGGGAGCGGGGGAGCAGTTCTTC
TRBJ2-3	TRBV5-1	.	15	TRBD2	CASSPLAGLGDTQYF	TGCGCCAGCAGCCCCTTAGCGGGATTGGGAGATACGCAGTATTTT
TRBJ2-3	TRBV27	.	15	.	CASSFGQSSTDTQYF	TGTGCCAGCAGTTTCGGGCAGTCAAGCACAGATACGCAGTATTTT